The 12 T cell receptor beta chains presented below share a single source sample, sequenced in a study of long-term antiretroviral therapy in people with HIV. The libraries were made with immunoSEQ v3.0 at survey level. The protocol was immunoSEQ multiplex PCR, while the TCRdb copy is restricted to in-frame clones and leaves out a portion. Of about 25,000 clones in the sample, around 83% are singletons; the top ten hold roughly 5.6%. The sample consisted of unsorted PBMCs, taken 3 years after starting antiretroviral therapy. The source of these receptors is a man in his late teens or twenties with HIV.

The rearrangement joins TRBV5-1 to TRBJ2-2; 7 nucleotides align to TRBD1. The V gene's germline CDR1 is SGHRS and CDR2 YFSETQ. V shed 6 bases and J 4 bases; nucleotides not matched to a gene: 6. The CDR3 is made up of 14 amino acids. CDR3 residues: CASTSQGSTGELFF. CDR3 in DNA: TGCGCCAGCACCTCACAGGGGAGCACCGGGGAGCTGTTTTTT.

J is TRBJ2-3 and V is TRBV7-9; 9 nucleotides match TRBD2. Per germline, CDR1 SEHNR and CDR2 FQNEAQ (reference sequence). The CDR3 length is 17 residues. Unmatched junction bases numbered 14, after V lost 4 bases and J lost 6 bases. In nucleotides, the CDR3 is TGTGCCAGCAGCTCCCGAGTGGGCGGGGGGGCATCGGATACGCAGTATTTT. It specifies CASSSRVGGGASDTQYF. The entire variable domain, with the rest obtained from reference TRBV7-9 and TRBJ2-3, is as follows: DTGVSQNPRHKITKRGQNVTFRCDPISEHNRLYWYRQTLGQGPEFLTYFQNEAQLEKSRLLSDRFSAERPKGSFSTLEIQRTEQGDSAMYLCASSSRVGGGASDTQYFGPGTRLTVL.

The rearrangement joins TRBV5-1 to TRBJ2-1; TRBD2 aligns across 10 bases. Per the germline V gene, CDR1 is SGHRS and CDR2 is YFSETQ. V was pared by 0 bases and J by 8 bases, with 2 bases of the junction left unmatched. The CDR3 is 14 residues long. CDR3 loop: CASSLVLAGDEQFF. DNA for the CDR3: TGCGCCAGCAGCTTGGTCCTAGCGGGGGATGAGCAGTTCTTC.

This chain links TRBV19 with TRBJ1-2; no definite D call. Trimming removed 0 bases at V and 4 bases at J, with 9 bases between. Germline-derived CDR1 and CDR2 are LNHDA and SQIVND (reference sequence). The CDR3 has 14 residues. DNA for the CDR3: TGTGCCAGTAGTATAGACGAGTCCGTCTATGGCTACACCTTC. Translating gives CASSIDESVYGYTF.

This clone was recorded only once. The CDR3 DNA is TGTGCCAGCAGCTTAGAAGGGTATTGGACCGGGGAGCTGTTTTTT. This translates into CASSLEGYWTGELFF. The V gene is TRBV7-9, the J gene TRBJ2-2, with D unclear. The length of the CDR3 is 15 residues. Germline V CDR1 and CDR2: SEHNR, FQNEAQ (reference sequence). V lost 1 base, J lost 5 bases, and 11 bases lay in between. Complete variable domain (other parts from reference TRBV7-9 and TRBJ2-2): DTGVSQNPRHKITKRGQNVTFRCDPISEHNRLYWYRQTLGQGPEFLTYFQNEAQLEKSRLLSDRFSAERPKGSFSTLEIQRTEQGDSAMYLCASSLEGYWTGELFFGEGSRLTVL.

J is TRBJ2-5 and V is TRBV7-8; 8 nucleotides line up with TRBD2. The CDR3 totals 14 residues. The J segment lost 8 bases and the V segment lost 1 base, leaving 6 bases of the junction unmatched. From germline, CDR1 is SGHVS and CDR2 FQNEAQ. The CDR3 nucleotides are TGTGCCAGCAGCTTAGGACTAGCGACGGTTACCCAGTACTTC. Amino acids: CASSLGLATVTQYF.

This clone was seen a handful of times. The J gene is TRBJ2-7, the V gene TRBV11-2; D is uncertain. The CDR3 loop spans 11 amino acids. V lost 2 bases, J lost 7 bases, and 6 bases lay in between. Per the germline V gene, CDR1 is SGHAT and CDR2 is FQNNGV. Here the CDR3 DNA reads TGTGCCAGCAGCTTATACGGGGAGCAGTACGTC. As protein: CASSLYGEQYV.

J is TRBJ2-7 and V is TRBV5-1; 8 bases are a match to TRBD1. Germline CDR1 and CDR2: SGHRS and YFSETQ. The CDR3 is 14 residues long. The junction had 8 bases not matched to a gene; V was cut back by 4 bases and J by 5 bases. CDR3 bases: TGCGCCAGCAGCCTCCGACAGGGGCCAGACGAGCAGTACTTC. It specifies CASSLRQGPDEQYF.

In DNA, the CDR3 is TGTGCCAGCAGTGAAGCCTTGAATATGAACACTGAAGCTTTCTTT. Encoded protein: CASSEALNMNTEAFF. This sequence joins TRBV6-1 and TRBJ1-1; no firm D call. The CDR3 is 15 amino acids. Germline V gives CDR1 MNHNS, CDR2 SASEGT. V lost 0 bases, J lost 0 bases, and 8 bases lay in between.

J is TRBJ2-3 and V is TRBV9, with 7 bases that match TRBD1. The CDR3 sequence is 15 residues long. Germline assignment: CDR1 SGDLS and CDR2 YYNGEE. J lost 0 bases, V lost 4 bases, and 5 bases had no gene match. As DNA, the CDR3 is TGTGCCAGCAGCCCCGGACAGGCGAGCACAGATACGCAGTATTTT. Its translation is CASSPGQASTDTQYF.

The rearrangement links TRBV7-9 to TRBJ2-5; D perhaps matches TRBD1 (6 bases). Germline CDR1 and CDR2: SEHNR and FQNEAQ (reference sequence). The CDR3 loop spans 15 amino acids. Between the trimmed V and J ends, which lost 6 bases and 1 base, there was a span of 15 bases. CDR3: CASSYKQGTQETQYF. CDR3 bases: TGTGCCAGCAGTTATAAACAGGGAACCCAAGAGACCCAGTACTTC.

The V gene is TRBV7-8, the J gene TRBJ1-2, with a weak D call TRBD1 (5 bases). V lost 1 base, J lost 4 bases, and 7 bases lay in between. Germline V gene lookup returns CDR1 SGHVS and CDR2 FQNEAQ. The CDR3 is 13 residues long. The CDR3 DNA follows: TGTGCCAGCAGCTTAGGAGGGGTCTATGGCTACACCTTC. It encodes CASSLGGVYGYTF.